The source of this T cell receptor beta chain is a study of identical twins. Overall study results and limits: Not following the same donors, the study drew its conclusions from cross-sectional statistical analysis. Abundant cord blood beta clonotypes carried fewer insertions; memory repertoires showed none.

This clonotype was detected only a few times. The antigen is not known. Addition of a universal primer site occurred through template switching, and cDNA carried unique molecular identifiers. TCRdb independently ran MiXCR on the 5' RACE reads; one entry per CDR3 protein. The table has around 470,000 distinct CDR3 sequences, more than 13% seen once. Per the germline V gene, CDR1 is SGHTA and CDR2 is FQGNSA. Trimming stripped 4 bases from V and 4 bases from J, with 8 bases between. This CDR3 spans 13 amino acids. This same sample was also part of a study on yellow fever vaccine responses in identical twins.

This chain joins TRBV7-2 and TRBJ2-1, with TRBD2 as a possible D gene (6 bases). The TCR originated in a woman between 18 and 29 years old in good health. Sequencing was carried out using CD4+ T cells sorted from blood. The CDR3 spells CASSYGTYNEQFF. The DNA of the CDR3 is TGTGCCAGCAGCTACGGGACTTACAATGAGCAGTTCTTC. Together with reference TRBV7-2 and TRBJ2-1, the CDR3 gives the full variable domain: GAGVSQSPSNKVTEKGKDVELRCDPISGHTALYWYRQSLGQGLEFLIYFQGNSAPDKSGLPSDRFSAERTGGSVSTLTIQRTQQEDSAVYLCASSYGTYNEQFFGPGTRLTVL.